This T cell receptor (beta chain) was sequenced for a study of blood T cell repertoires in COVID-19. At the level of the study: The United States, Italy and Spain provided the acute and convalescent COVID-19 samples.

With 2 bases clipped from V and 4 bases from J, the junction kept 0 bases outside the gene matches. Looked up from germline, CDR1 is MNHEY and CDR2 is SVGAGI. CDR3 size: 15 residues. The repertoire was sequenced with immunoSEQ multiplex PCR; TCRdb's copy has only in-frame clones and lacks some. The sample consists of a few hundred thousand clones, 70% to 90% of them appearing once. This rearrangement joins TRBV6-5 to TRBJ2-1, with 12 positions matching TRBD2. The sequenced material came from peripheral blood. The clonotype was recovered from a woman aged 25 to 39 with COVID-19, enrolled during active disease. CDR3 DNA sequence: TGTGCCAGCAGTTACGGACTAGCGGGATACAATGAGCAGTTCTTC. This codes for CASSYGLAGYNEQFF.